This is a list of T cell receptor beta chains from one sample in a study of early T cells in non-severe SARS-CoV-2 infection. MiXCR, run by TCRdb on the 5' RACE reads, gives a single entry per CDR3 protein. The sample holds tens of thousands of distinct CDR3 sequences, 10% to 15% seen once. Sequences were obtained from whole blood. These receptors originate from an adult who was a healthcare worker with PCR-confirmed SARS-CoV-2 infection or an uninfected control (not recorded which). CDR3s include the opening cysteine and the closing phenylalanine or tryptophan. Some rows mark clone size as missing; the rest say once, few, many or name a class of expanded clone.

J gene,clone size,CDR3 length,V gene,CDR3 protein
TRBJ1-3,few,20,TRBV6-6,CASSFLFREARLPQENTIYF
TRBJ2-7,NA,14,TRBV27,CASSLGDSPTGQYF
TRBJ1-1,few,13,TRBV5-1,CASSLTDNTEAFF
TRBJ2-7,few,15,TRBV5-1,CASSPGDRSSYEQYF
TRBJ1-2,many,13,TRBV20-1,CSARGDRDYGYTF
TRBJ1-2,many,13,TRBV12-3/TRBV12-4,CASSLKGNYGYTF
TRBJ2-3,NA,20,TRBV7-9,CASSSGITSGGATFTDTQYF
TRBJ2-7,few,12,TRBV2,CASSDWVGEQYF
TRBJ2-1,NA,15,TRBV5-5,CASSLEGSQYNEQFF
TRBJ2-7,many,14,TRBV27,CASSSRQGPYEQYF
TRBJ2-4,many,15,TRBV3-1,CASSGTGGAKNIQYF
TRBJ2-7,NA,11,TRBV2,CATHGAPEQYF
TRBJ2-5,NA,18,TRBV11-2,CASSPRTSGGPYQETQYF
TRBJ2-1,few,17,TRBV12-3/TRBV12-4,CASSFVTGRKSYNEQFF
TRBJ2-5,many,12,TRBV20-1,CSANRGKETQYF
TRBJ1-2,many,14,TRBV7-9,CASSLGWARDGYTF
TRBJ1-2,many,14,TRBV12-3/TRBV12-4,CASTMDLPNYGYTF
TRBJ1-3,many,16,TRBV5-1,CASSLETGSSGNTIYF
TRBJ2-5,few,13,TRBV27,CASGPGGQETQYF
TRBJ1-1,few,16,TRBV5-1,CASSPALWDLRTEAFF
TRBJ2-7,many,15,TRBV2,CASRAPRGSSYEQYF
TRBJ2-2,few,17,TRBV6-2/TRBV6-3,CASRHYPATGSTGELFF
TRBJ1-4,many,14,TRBV25-1,CASSSELSKGELFF
TRBJ1-1,NA,14,TRBV6-1,CASSPGTGNTEAFF
TRBJ2-7,many,15,TRBV5-4,CASSLWDRGNYEQYF
TRBJ1-3,NA,14,TRBV27,CASSFSGPGNTIYF
TRBJ2-5,NA,17,TRBV7-9,CASSSRSVRASEKTQYF
TRBJ1-5,many,14,TRBV30,CAWRDGTVGGPQHF
TRBJ2-7,few,11,TRBV6-5,CASQGAYEQYF
TRBJ1-2,NA,13,TRBV4-3,CASSQGTGYGYTF
TRBJ2-5,NA,16,TRBV6-2/TRBV6-3,CASSYPGLAVQETQYF
TRBJ1-5,few,15,TRBV6-5,CASSETGGLNQPQHF
TRBJ2-7,NA,10,TRBV2,CASRLYEQYF
TRBJ1-1,few,14,TRBV4-3,CASSQEGPNTEAFF
TRBJ2-7,many,15,TRBV10-3,CAISESTGIKNEQYF
TRBJ1-1,few,15,TRBV7-9,CASSLGGRWNTEAFF